A selection of T cell receptor beta chains follows, all from one sample in a study of beta chain features in type 1 diabetes. Using immunoSEQ multiplex PCR, the repertoire was profiled, and TCRdb retains in-frame clones only, with some absent. The repertoire has about 370,000 clones, over 9% of them found once; the top ten carry less than 0.65%. Sequenced material: central memory CD4+ T cells from blood. The receptors stem from a man under 40 with type 1 diabetes. Both conserved end residues are part of each CDR3. The D gene is left open where the match is weak. A clone size is listed for some rows: how often the clone was seen (once, few, many), or a class if it is expanded.

cdr3_aa	cdr3_nt	v_call	j_call	clone_size	d_call	cdr3_length
CASSLDRTGNTIYF	TGTGCCAGCAGCTTAGACCGAACTGGAAACACCATATATTTT	TRBV11-1	TRBJ1-3	.	.	14
CASSKTGDLIYGYTF	TGTGCCAGCAGTAAGACAGGGGATCTTATCTATGGCTACACCTTC	TRBV27	TRBJ1-2	few	TRBD1	15
CASRPGQGFNEQFF	TGTGCCAGCCGACCGGGACAGGGGTTTAATGAGCAGTTCTTC	TRBV18	TRBJ2-1	.	TRBD1	14
CASNSGSYGYTF	TGTGCCAGCAATAGTGGCAGCTATGGCTACACCTTC	TRBV28	TRBJ1-2	.	.	12
CASSPVDTSSGNTIYF	TGTGCCAGCTCACCCGTAGACACCAGCTCTGGAAACACCATATATTTT	TRBV18	TRBJ1-3	few	.	16
CSVGADFNEKLFF	TGCAGCGTTGGGGCAGATTTTAATGAAAAACTGTTTTTT	TRBV29-1	TRBJ1-4	few	.	13
CATSRPEGGRNEQFF	TGTGCCACCAGCAGACCGGAAGGCGGGAGAAATGAGCAGTTCTTC	TRBV15	TRBJ2-1	.	TRBD2	15
CAWNGRGAYEQYF	TGTGCCTGGAATGGCAGGGGAGCCTACGAGCAGTACTTC	TRBV30	TRBJ2-7	.	.	13
CASSIDSSGANVLTF	TGTGCCAGCAGCATTGACAGCTCTGGGGCCAACGTCCTGACTTTC	TRBV7-2	TRBJ2-6	.	.	15
CASSLGNQPQHF	TGTGCCAGCAGTTTGGGCAATCAGCCCCAGCATTTT	TRBV28	TRBJ1-5	few	.	12
CASRKATGNEQFF	TGTGCCAGCAGAAAGGCGACAGGTAATGAGCAGTTCTTC	TRBV6-6	TRBJ2-1	.	.	13
CASSLQGVMAGELFF	TGTGCCAGCAGCTTACAGGGGGTAATGGCCGGGGAGCTGTTTTTT	TRBV11-1	TRBJ2-2	many	TRBD1	15
CASSPGQIDSGANVLTF	TGTGCCAGCAGCCCGGGACAGATCGACTCTGGGGCCAACGTCCTGACTTTC	TRBV7-3	TRBJ2-6	.	TRBD1	17
CASRDRGFEKLFF	TGTGCCAGCCGGGACAGGGGATTTGAAAAACTGTTTTTT	TRBV28	TRBJ1-4	few	TRBD1	13
CASSLIGAVTDTQYF	TGCGCCAGCAGCCTGATTGGGGCGGTCACAGATACGCAGTATTTT	TRBV4-3	TRBJ2-3	.	.	15
CASSRPSGQGHNEQFF	TGCGCCAGCAGCCGACCTAGCGGGCAGGGCCACAATGAGCAGTTCTTC	TRBV5-1	TRBJ2-1	.	TRBD2	16
CATSLDGHRVRGYTF	TGTGCCACCAGCCTAGACGGCCACAGGGTCCGAGGCTACACCTTC	TRBV28	TRBJ1-2	many	.	15
CASSPKANTEAFF	TGTGCCAGCAGCCCGAAAGCGAACACTGAAGCTTTCTTT	TRBV7-9	TRBJ1-1	.	.	13
CASSLTSGYNEQFF	TGTGCCAGCAGCTTGACTAGCGGATACAATGAGCAGTTCTTC	TRBV11-1	TRBJ2-1	few	TRBD2	14
CASSYEGRSTFGYTF	TGTGCCAGCAGTTATGAGGGCAGGAGTACCTTCGGCTACACCTTC	TRBV6-5	TRBJ1-2	.	.	15
CASSPSIEQFF	TGTGCCAGCAGTCCAAGCATTGAGCAGTTCTTC	TRBV6-5	TRBJ2-1	.	.	11
CASSLSGSSYNEQFF	TGTGCCAGCAGTTTAAGCGGGAGCTCCTACAATGAGCAGTTCTTC	TRBV6-5	TRBJ2-1	few	TRBD2	15
CASSPNQPSSYNEQFF	TGTGCCAGCAGCCCAAATCAACCCAGCTCCTACAATGAGCAGTTCTTC	TRBV4-2	TRBJ2-1	few	.	16
CASSQVSLANEKLFF	TGTGCCAGCAGCCAAGTTTCACTGGCGAATGAAAAACTGTTTTTT	TRBV14	TRBJ1-4	few	.	15
CASSSPREGREQYF	TGTGCCAGCAGCTCTCCCCGGGAAGGTCGTGAGCAGTACTTC	TRBV5-4	TRBJ2-7	few	.	14
CASSSLQAGEAFF	TGTGCCAGCAGCTCATTACAGGCGGGAGAAGCTTTCTTT	TRBV5-4	TRBJ1-1	few	.	13
CASSQDGWGQYEQYF	TGCGCCAGCAGCCAAGATGGGTGGGGGCAGTACGAGCAGTACTTC	TRBV4-3	TRBJ2-7	many	.	15
CSVQGGRINAGELFF	TGCAGCGTTCAAGGGGGCCGGATCAACGCCGGGGAGCTGTTTTTT	TRBV29-1	TRBJ2-2	few	TRBD1	15
CASSQVGGGYGYTF	TGCGCCAGCAGCCAAGTAGGGGGCGGCTATGGCTACACCTTC	TRBV4-1	TRBJ1-2	.	TRBD1	14
CASSQVLGRGIYEQYF	TGTGCCAGCAGCCAAGTCCTTGGACGGGGAATCTACGAGCAGTACTTC	TRBV11-2	TRBJ2-7	few	.	16
CASSLETPNYGYTF	TGCGCCAGCAGCTTGGAGACACCTAACTATGGCTACACCTTC	TRBV5-1	TRBJ1-2	.	.	14
CASSTGGYGANVLTF	TGTGCCAGCTCGACAGGGGGGTATGGGGCCAACGTCCTGACTTTC	TRBV18	TRBJ2-6	few	TRBD1	15
CASSQDLMRPSGLPGTYNEQFF	TGCGCCAGCAGCCAAGATCTAATGCGGCCCTCAGGGTTACCGGGGACCTACAATGAGCAGTTCTTC	TRBV4-3	TRBJ2-1	.	.	22
CASSGEREFF	TGTGCCAGCTCAGGGGAGCGGGAGTTCTTC	TRBV18	TRBJ2-1	many	.	10
CASSPLVASGSAGELFF	TGTGCCAGCAGCCCCCTGGTGGCTAGCGGGAGTGCCGGGGAGCTGTTTTTT	TRBV7-2	TRBJ2-2	many	TRBD2	17
CASSFGRADEKLFF	TGTGCCAGCAGCTTCGGACGAGCGGATGAAAAACTGTTTTTT	TRBV7-2	TRBJ1-4	.	.	14
CASSPGTGLRPQHF	TGTGCCAGTAGTCCCGGGACAGGGTTGCGGCCCCAGCATTTT	TRBV19	TRBJ1-5	few	TRBD1	14
CASKGLAGAYEQYF	TGTGCCAGCAAGGGACTAGCGGGGGCCTACGAGCAGTACTTC	TRBV28	TRBJ2-7	many	TRBD2	14
CASSPFGDTQYF	TGTGCCAGCAGTCCTTTCGGGGATACGCAGTATTTT	TRBV6-5	TRBJ2-3	few	.	12
CASSSGNSYNEQFF	TGTGCCAGTAGTAGCGGGAACTCCTACAATGAGCAGTTCTTC	TRBV19	TRBJ2-1	many	.	14
CASSPSGSRTGELFF	TGTGCCAGCAGCCCGAGCGGGAGCCGGACCGGGGAGCTGTTTTTT	TRBV7-2	TRBJ2-2	many	TRBD2	15